One sample yielded the 9 T cell receptor beta chains listed below, sequenced in a study of T cell responses to AZD1222 COVID-19 vaccine. Libraries were prepared by immunoSEQ multiplex PCR; TCRdb keeps only in-frame clonotypes and omits some of them. Among 100,000 or so clones listed, 70% to 90% were seen once. The material sequenced was peripheral blood, taken on day 0 of AZD1222 vaccination. The receptor source for this set is an adult in good health.

The V and J genes are TRBV7-2 and TRBJ1-2; D perhaps matches TRBD1 (6 bases). The V end lost 2 bases, the J end lost 8 bases, and 18 bases lay between the germline ends. Per germline, CDR1 SGHTA and CDR2 FQGNSA. The length of the CDR3 is 15 residues. In nucleotides, the CDR3 is TGTGCCAGCAGCTTAAACAAGGGGACAAGCGGGGGCTACACCTTC. Amino acids: CASSLNKGTSGGYTF.

The rearrangement links TRBV11-2 to TRBJ2-1; a weak D match, TRBD2 (5 bases). The CDR3 spans 15 residues. Germline values: CDR1 SGHAT, CDR2 FQNNGV. V dropped 2 bases and J dropped 6 bases, with 14 bases sitting between them. This chain's CDR3 is CASSLIRGRSNEQFF. The CDR3 region has the DNA TGTGCCAGCAGCTTAATCCGGGGTCGATCCAATGAGCAGTTCTTC.

The chain has TRBV9 and TRBJ1-5, with 7 bases identical to TRBD1. This CDR3 region has 15 residues. After removal of 3 bases from V and 7 bases from J, the junction contained 10 bases not matched to a gene. The V gene's germline CDR1 is SGDLS and CDR2 YYNGEE. The CDR3 spells CASSANTGAGQPQHF. Written as DNA, the CDR3 is TGTGCCAGCAGCGCTAATACAGGGGCGGGGCAGCCCCAGCATTTT.

This chain joins TRBV12-3 or TRBV12-4 and TRBJ1-2; no clear D. The CDR3 extends over 13 amino acids. V lost 2 bases and J 6 bases, leaving 10 bases between the germline ends. The CDR3 nucleotides are TGTGCCAGCAGTTTAAGTTCTCGGGATGGCTACACCTTC. Translating it yields CASSLSSRDGYTF.

V is TRBV6-2 or TRBV6-3 and J is TRBJ1-1, with D hard to call. Per the germline V gene, CDR1 is MNHEY and CDR2 is SVGEGT. This CDR3 has 12 residues. Between the trimmed V and J ends, which lost 6 bases and 2 bases, there was a span of 7 bases. The CDR3 nucleotides are TGTGCCAGCAGCCATACCAACACTGAAGCTTTCTTT. Its translation: CASSHTNTEAFF.

The chain combines TRBV5-6 with TRBJ2-1; 8 nucleotides agree with TRBD2. The CDR3 is 16 amino acids. V lost 0 bases, J lost 8 bases, and 10 bases stayed unmatched. Germline CDR1 is SGHDT and CDR2 is YYEEEE. The DNA of the CDR3 is TGTGCCAGCAGCTTGGCCGGCGGGGGGCTTCCCTATGAGCAGTTCTTC. It codes for CASSLAGGGLPYEQFF.

The genes are TRBV2 and TRBJ1-2, with D hard to call. In germline, CDR1 is SNHLY, CDR2 FYNNEI. The V and J ends lost 2 bases and 1 base respectively, with 14 bases between them. This CDR3 spans 16 amino acids. CDR3 DNA: TGTGCCAGCAGTGAATGGGAAGACCTTCGTAACTATGGCTACACCTTC. Its protein is CASSEWEDLRNYGYTF.

This rearrangement joins TRBV27 to TRBJ2-2, with 7 bases matching TRBD2. The CDR3 covers 17 residues. J was trimmed by 4 bases and V by 6 bases; bases with no gene match: 14. CDR1 and CDR2 (germline): MNHEY, SMNVEV (reference sequence). This chain's CDR3 is CASSPMLGTIGTGELFF. The DNA for the CDR3 is TGTGCCAGCAGCCCCATGCTCGGGACTATAGGCACCGGGGAGCTGTTTTTT.

This chain joins TRBV30 and TRBJ1-2; 9 bases line up with TRBD1. The CDR3 spans 14 residues. The J segment lost 4 bases and the V segment lost 4 bases, leaving 7 bases of the junction unmatched. Germline V gene lookup returns CDR1 GTSNPN and CDR2 SVGIG (reference sequence). CDR3: CAWMPNRGLYGYTF. CDR3 nucleotide sequence: TGTGCCTGGATGCCTAACAGGGGGCTCTATGGCTACACCTTC.